One and the same sample provided the 10 T cell receptor beta chains below, sequenced in a study of blood T cell repertoires in COVID-19. The assay was immunoSEQ multiplex PCR, and TCRdb's table has in-frame clones only and misses some. The profile shows about 68,000 clones, around 85% of them singletons. The material sequenced was peripheral blood. The receptors were gathered from a man over 45 with acute or convalescent COVID-19.

This chain links TRBV11-2 with TRBJ1-1; possibly TRBD1 for D (5 bases). Trimming took 7 bases from V and 0 from J, leaving 18 bases between them. The CDR3 consists of 16 residues. Germline V gene lookup returns CDR1 SGHAT and CDR2 FQNNGV. The CDR3: CASKLWAGRVNTEAFF. The CDR3 DNA reads TGTGCCAGCAAACTATGGGCGGGGCGGGTGAACACTGAAGCTTTCTTT.

The chain is built from TRBV30 and TRBJ2-7, with D possibly matching TRBD1 (7 bases). Trimming cost V 0 bases and J 1 base, with 10 bases left between them. This CDR3 spans 14 amino acids. The germline CDR1 and CDR2 sequences are GTSNPN and SVGIG (reference sequence). The CDR3 spells CAWSVTGRSYEQYF. In nucleotides, the CDR3 is TGTGCCTGGAGTGTGACAGGGAGGTCCTACGAGCAGTACTTC.

This clone was counted between two and nine times. The chain links TRBV19 to TRBJ1-1; D unresolved. Trimming took off 5 bases at V and 11 bases at J, with 15 bases between the two ends. The CDR3 runs 12 residues. Germline lookup yields CDR1 LNHDA and CDR2 SQIVND (reference sequence). Written as DNA, the CDR3 is TGTGCCAGTAGTTTGCCTAGGCGGCCGGCTTTCTTT. Protein sequence: CASSLPRRPAFF.

This chain uses TRBV23-1 with TRBJ2-3; possibly TRBD2 for D (6 bases). TRBV23-1 belongs to the ORF category, with a function that is uncertain. The CDR3 has 16 residues. V lost 2 bases to trimming and J lost 7 bases, with 19 bases between them. The CDR3, as DNA: TGCGCCAGCAGTCAAGAGTCCGGTGGACTACCCCATACGCAGTATTTT. This encodes CASSQESGGLPHTQYF.

CDR3 sequence reads: CASSLGKLNTEAFF. The CDR3 region has the DNA TGTGCCAGCAGTTTAGGCAAATTGAACACTGAAGCTTTCTTT. The rearrangement links TRBV27 to TRBJ1-1; D not resolved. The CDR3 contains 14 residues. Germline CDR1 MNHEY, CDR2 SMNVEV (reference sequence). V lost 2 bases to trimming and J lost 0 bases, with 7 bases between them.

The chain uses TRBV7-2 and TRBJ2-5, with 7 bases fitting TRBD1. The CDR3 has 14 residues. J lost 6 bases, V lost 5 bases, and 9 bases had no gene match. Germline values: CDR1 SGHTA, CDR2 FQGNSA. For the CDR3, the DNA is TGTGCCAGCAGCCCCCAGGGGGTCGCGCAGACCCAGTACTTC. Translation gives CASSPQGVAQTQYF.

The chain is built from TRBV2 and TRBJ1-1, with a tentative D call TRBD1 (6 bases). Germline assignment: CDR1 SNHLY and CDR2 FYNNEI. V was shortened by 7 bases and J by 6 bases, with 12 bases between the two germline ends. The CDR3 contains 12 residues. CDR3 nucleotides: TGTGCCAGCACAGGGGTAAGGGCTGAAGCTTTCTTT. It yields the protein CASTGVRAEAFF.

J is TRBJ1-4 and V is TRBV2, with 8 nucleotides matching TRBD1. Germline assignment: CDR1 SNHLY and CDR2 FYNNEI. This CDR3 has 14 residues. V gave up 6 bases and J gave up 4 bases; unmatched junction bases: 4. Here the CDR3 reads CASRLTGVNEKLFF. In DNA form, the CDR3 reads TGTGCCAGCAGACTGACAGGGGTTAATGAAAAACTGTTTTTT.

This clone has only a few counts. The chain employs TRBV19 and TRBJ1-1; 8 positions agree with TRBD1. The CDR3 extends over 15 amino acids. V shed 6 bases and J 0 bases; nucleotides not matched to a gene: 6. Germline values: CDR1 LNHDA, CDR2 SQIVND (reference sequence). The CDR3 sequence: CASRKTGVMNTEAFF. In nucleotides, the CDR3 is TGTGCCAGTAGGAAGACAGGGGTCATGAACACTGAAGCTTTCTTT.

The chain combines TRBV19 with TRBJ2-3, with a possible D match to TRBD1 (6 bases). The germline V and J ends were trimmed by 6 bases and 4 bases, with 11 bases remaining between them. Germline V lookup: CDR1 LNHDA, CDR2 SQIVND (reference sequence). The CDR3 is 13 amino acids. The DNA for the CDR3 is TGTGCCAGTAGCCCCAGGGGAGCAGATACGCAGTATTTT. Its translation is CASSPRGADTQYF.